This T cell receptor beta chain was observed in a study of T cell responses to AZD1222 COVID-19 vaccine. This table comes from immunoSEQ multiplex PCR, and its TCRdb copy is limited to in-frame clones, with some not included. The table lists 75,000 to 85,000 clones, roughly 87% of them singletons. V was pared by 10 bases and J by 1 base, with 16 bases between. Germline-derived CDR1 and CDR2 are MNHNY and SVGAGI (reference sequence). This CDR3 contains 14 residues. The chain employs TRBV6-6 and TRBJ1-1, with D hard to call. The receptor's source is an adult in good health. The sequencing used peripheral blood, collected on day 0 of AZD1222 vaccination. CDR3 amino acids: CATLRPMGNTEAFF. CDR3 sequence (DNA): TGTGCCACCCTACGGCCCATGGGGAACACTGAAGCTTTCTTT.